The 17 T cell receptor beta chains below were found in one sample sequenced in a study of blood T cell repertoires in COVID-19. Sequenced by immunoSEQ multiplex PCR; TCRdb stores in-frame clones only, minus some. Altogether 100,000 to 150,000 clones are present, around four fifths being singletons, with the ten largest covering 4.5% to 6%. Specimen: peripheral blood. These receptors were collected from an elderly man with COVID-19, enrolled during active disease.

V and J are TRBV3-1 (or the pseudogene TRBV3-2) and TRBJ2-1, with TRBD2 matching 9 bases. Germline V gene data show CDR1 as LGHDT and CDR2 as YNNKEL (reference sequence). Losses at the gene ends were 11 bases for V and 10 bases for J; bases not matched to a gene: 18. The CDR3 extends over 15 amino acids. In DNA form, the CDR3 reads TGTGCCGCCGGGACGGTGGTAGCGGGAGAGGGCGAGCAGTTCTTC. Amino acids: CAAGTVVAGEGEQFF.

The chain carries TRBV6-5 and TRBJ1-1; D is uncertain. Deletions cut 6 bases from V and 4 bases from J, with 9 bases between. CDR3 length equals 12 residues. The germline gives CDR1 MNHEY, CDR2 SVGAGI. CDR3 sequence reads: CASRGGSTEAFF. The CDR3 DNA is TGTGCCAGCAGGGGAGGCTCCACTGAAGCTTTCTTT.

This chain connects TRBV5-1 to TRBJ2-3, with a possible D match to TRBD2 (6 bases). The CDR3 is made up of 14 amino acids. Trimming cost V 2 bases and J 2 bases, with 9 bases left between them. Germline V gene lookup returns CDR1 SGHRS and CDR2 YFSETQ. The CDR3 coding sequence is TGCGCCAGCAGCTTTGGGACTCCCACAGATACGCAGTATTTT. It translates to CASSFGTPTDTQYF.

This clone was counted between two and nine times. The chain couples TRBV7-3 to TRBJ2-5; TRBD2 aligns across 7 bases. Unmatched junction bases numbered 4, after V lost 4 bases and J lost 5 bases. The CDR3 runs 13 residues. Germline CDR1 and CDR2: SGHTA and FQGTGA. The CDR3 sequence is CASSSNGGETQYF. The DNA of the CDR3 is TGTGCCAGCAGCTCGAACGGGGGGGAGACCCAGTACTTC.

This sequence joins TRBV28 and TRBJ2-3; D ambiguous. Germline V gives CDR1 MDHEN, CDR2 SYDVKM. The CDR3 has 14 residues. V was clipped by 2 bases and J by 0 bases, with 6 bases between them. The CDR3 region is CASSLAPSTDTQYF. The CDR3 region has the DNA TGTGCCAGCAGTTTAGCGCCAAGCACAGATACGCAGTATTTT. Using reference TRBV28 and TRBJ2-3 for the parts outside the CDR3, the full variable domain is DVKVTQSSRYLVKRTGEKVFLECVQDMDHENMFWYRQDPGLGLRLIYFSYDVKMKEKGDIPEGYSVSREKKERFSLILESASTNQTSMYLCASSLAPSTDTQYFGPGTRLTVL.

The CDR3 region is CASLTSGRAVGTGELFF. As DNA, the CDR3 is TGTGCCAGCTTGACTAGCGGGAGGGCCGTCGGCACCGGGGAGCTGTTTTTT. This chain uses TRBV18 with TRBJ2-2; 14 bases align to TRBD2. The germline CDR1 and CDR2 sequences are KGHSH and LQKENI. This CDR3 is built from 17 residues. The ends lost 7 bases at V and 4 bases at J; junction bases unmatched: 8.

This clone was seen a handful of times. The V and J genes are TRBV7-6 and TRBJ2-1; 8 bases match TRBD2. The CDR3 contains 15 residues. The germline V gene encodes CDR1 SGHVS and CDR2 FNYEAQ. V gave up 5 bases and J gave up 4 bases; unmatched junction bases: 7. The CDR3 DNA reads as TGTGCCAGCAGCCCTACTAGCGGCAGATACAATGAGCAGTTCTTC. Residues: CASSPTSGRYNEQFF.

The CDR3 nucleotides read TGTGCCAGCAGCGTAGGTTTCGGGAGGGCCGGTAGGGGCACAGATACGCAGTATTTT. It translates to CASSVGFGRAGRGTDTQYF. The chain is built from TRBV9 and TRBJ2-3; 8 bases align to TRBD2. The V segment lost 0 bases and the J segment 1 base; nucleotides outside the gene matches: 13. Germline CDR1 SGDLS, CDR2 YYNGEE. CDR3 length: 19 residues. The full variable domain, completed using reference TRBV9 and TRBJ2-3, is DSGVTQTPKHLITATGQRVTLRCSPRSGDLSVYWYQQSLDQGLQFLIQYYNGEERAKGNILERFSAQQFPDLHSELNLSSLELGDSALYFCASSVGFGRAGRGTDTQYFGPGTRLTVL.

The rearrangement joins TRBV19 to TRBJ1-2; D perhaps matches TRBD1 (5 bases). With 5 bases removed from V and 0 bases from J, the gap between germline ends came to 16 bases. This CDR3 has 16 residues. Germline CDR1 reads LNHDA; CDR2 reads SQIVND (reference sequence). The CDR3 bases are TGTGCCAGTAGTGCATGGACAAGCCGGGCTAACTATGGCTACACCTTC. As protein: CASSAWTSRANYGYTF.

J is TRBJ1-5 and V is TRBV9; TRBD1 agrees at 7 bases. Losses at the gene ends were 4 bases for V and 1 base for J; bases not matched to a gene: 5. The CDR3 is 15 residues long. Germline V gene lookup returns CDR1 SGDLS and CDR2 YYNGEE. The CDR3 DNA is TGTGCCAGCAGCCCGACAGGGAAGAGCAATCAGCCCCAGCATTTT. Translation: CASSPTGKSNQPQHF.

This clone was detected only a few times. V usage is TRBV19 and J usage is TRBJ2-1, with D possibly matching TRBD2 (7 bases). The CDR3 length is 14 residues. V was cut by 6 bases and J by 8 bases, with 17 bases left in between. CDR1 is LNHDA and CDR2 is SQIVND in the germline V gene (reference sequence). The CDR3 region is CASSLIGGVDEQFF. CDR3 DNA: TGTGCCAGTAGCCTAATAGGGGGGGTTGATGAGCAGTTCTTC.

There are a few counts of this clone. The CDR3 here is CASSQDVSSYNEQFF. The CDR3 nucleotides read TGTGCCAGCAGCCAAGACGTCAGCTCCTACAATGAGCAGTTCTTC. The V gene is TRBV4-2, the J gene TRBJ2-1; D ambiguous. Looked up from germline, CDR1 is LGHNA and CDR2 is YNFKEQ. V lost 0 bases and J lost 0, with 6 bases in between. The length of the CDR3 is 15 residues.

The gene calls are TRBV7-2 and TRBJ1-1; D is possibly TRBD1 (5 bases). CDR3 length: 14 amino acids. Germline CDR1 reads SGHTA; CDR2 reads FQGNSA. V was clipped by 4 bases and J by 0 bases, with 9 bases between them. CDR3 in amino acids: CASSWGGMNTEAFF. The CDR3 DNA follows: TGTGCCAGCAGCTGGGGGGGGATGAACACTGAAGCTTTCTTT.

Only a few counts were recorded for this clone. The chain joins TRBV6-5 to TRBJ1-5, with TRBD1 matching over 10 bases. The CDR3 is 15 amino acids. V lost 6 bases to trimming and J lost 4 bases; unmatched junction nucleotides: 6. Germline CDR1 is MNHEY and CDR2 is SVGAGI. The CDR3 sequence: CASSGQGDRNQPQHF. As DNA, the CDR3 is TGTGCCAGCAGCGGACAGGGGGATAGGAATCAGCCCCAGCATTTT.

The genes are TRBV3-1 (or the pseudogene TRBV3-2) and TRBJ1-2; D uncertain. The V gene's germline CDR1 is LGHDT and CDR2 YNNKEL (reference sequence). The CDR3 has 12 amino acids. Trimming removed 5 bases from V and 4 bases from J, with 8 bases in between. CDR3 in amino acids: CASSIQFYGYTF. The DNA of the CDR3 is TGTGCCAGCAGCATCCAGTTCTATGGCTACACCTTC.

The chain combines TRBV28 with TRBJ2-1; D perhaps matches TRBD2 (6 bases). V was trimmed by 6 bases and J by 4 bases, leaving 13 bases between them. The CDR3 length is 14 residues. Germline CDR1 reads MDHEN; CDR2 reads SYDVKM. This chain's CDR3 is CASRERLAYNEQFF. The CDR3, as DNA: TGTGCCAGCAGAGAGCGCCTAGCGTACAATGAGCAGTTCTTC.

The chain uses TRBV7-3 and TRBJ2-1, with D possibly being TRBD2 (5 bases). Looked up from germline, CDR1 is SGHTA and CDR2 is FQGTGA. The CDR3 is 13 residues long. The V end lost 2 bases, the J end lost 10 bases, and 12 bases lay between the germline ends. CDR3 sequence (DNA): TGTGCCAGCAGCTTATCCCTAGCTGGGGAGCAGTTCTTC. Protein sequence: CASSLSLAGEQFF.